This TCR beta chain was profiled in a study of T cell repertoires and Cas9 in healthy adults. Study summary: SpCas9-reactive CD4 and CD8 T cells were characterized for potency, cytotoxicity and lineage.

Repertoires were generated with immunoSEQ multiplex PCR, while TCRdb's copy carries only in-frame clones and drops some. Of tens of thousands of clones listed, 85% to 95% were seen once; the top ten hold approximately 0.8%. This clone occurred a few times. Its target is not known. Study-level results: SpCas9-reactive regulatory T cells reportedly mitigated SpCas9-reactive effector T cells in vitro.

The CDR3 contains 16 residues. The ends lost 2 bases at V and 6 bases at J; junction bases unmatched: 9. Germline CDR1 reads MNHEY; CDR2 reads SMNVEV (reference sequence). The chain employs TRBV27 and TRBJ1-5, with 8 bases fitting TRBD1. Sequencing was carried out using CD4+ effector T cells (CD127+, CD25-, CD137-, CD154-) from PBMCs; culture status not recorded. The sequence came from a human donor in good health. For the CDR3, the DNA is TGTGCCAGCAGTTTACCGGACAGGGAAGATTGTCAGCCCCAGCATTTT. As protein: CASSLPDREDCQPQHF.